Listed below are T cell receptor beta chains from one sample, sequenced in a study of blood T cell repertoires in COVID-19. TCRdb's table, derived via immunoSEQ multiplex PCR, lists solely in-frame clones and lacks some. The repertoire holds a few hundred thousand clones, with 88% as singletons. The specimen sequenced was PBMCs or T cells enriched from blood (not recorded which). These receptors all come from a woman between 50 and 59 years old who had recovered from COVID-19. CDR3s include the opening cysteine and the closing phenylalanine or tryptophan. Fields, in order: clone size, J gene, D gene, V gene, CDR3 protein, CDR3 DNA. D genes are given only for firm matches. Only part of the rows carry a size: once, few, many, or a class if the clone is expanded.

>few|TRBJ1-2|TRBD1|TRBV19
CASSSPTGGGLSGYTF
TGTGCCAGTAGTAGTCCGACAGGGGGTGGCTTAAGTGGCTACACCTTC
>-|TRBJ1-5|-|TRBV27
CASSLSGLSNQPQHF
TGTGCCAGCAGTTTATCGGGCTTAAGCAATCAGCCCCAGCATTTT
>-|TRBJ2-7|-|TRBV28
CASSLFIYEQYF
TGTGCCAGCAGTTTATTTATCTACGAGCAGTACTTC
>-|TRBJ1-3|-|TRBV15
CATSLQGSSGNTIYF
TGTGCCACCAGCCTCCAGGGGAGCTCTGGAAACACCATATATTTT
>-|TRBJ2-2|TRBD2|TRBV9
CASSPTSGSIAGELFF
TGTGCCAGCAGCCCGACTAGCGGGAGCATTGCCGGGGAGCTGTTTTTT
>-|TRBJ2-2|TRBD1|TRBV27
CASSPGQGRTGELFF
TGTGCCAGCAGCCCCGGACAGGGGAGGACCGGGGAGCTGTTTTTT
>-|TRBJ1-4|-|TRBV18
CASSPQQTEKLFF
TGTGCCAGCTCACCACAACAGACTGAAAAACTGTTTTTT
>-|TRBJ2-7|TRBD1|TRBV9
CASSLGQGSYEQYF
TGTGCCAGCAGCCTTGGACAGGGCTCCTACGAGCAGTACTTC
>-|TRBJ1-2|TRBD1|TRBV5-1
CASRRTGEQDGYTF
TGCGCCAGCAGACGGACAGGGGAACAGGATGGCTACACCTTC
>-|TRBJ2-7|TRBD2|TRBV28
CASNAPGLGGYEQYF
TGTGCCAGCAACGCGCCGGGACTAGGGGGGTACGAGCAGTACTTC
>-|TRBJ2-1|-|TRBV19
CASSITSYNEQFF
TGTGCCAGTAGTATAACCAGCTACAATGAGCAGTTCTTC
>-|TRBJ2-1|TRBD1|TRBV6-1
CASSDGTGRLHEQFF
TGTGCCAGCAGTGACGGGACAGGGCGTTTGCATGAGCAGTTCTTC
>-|TRBJ2-3|TRBD2|TRBV6-5
CASSRLAGGPDTQYF
TGTGCCAGCAGTCGCCTAGCGGGAGGGCCCGATACGCAGTATTTT